The TCR beta chain under discussion was sequenced for a study of coeliac disease. The J segment lost 4 bases and the V segment lost 1 base, leaving 4 bases of the junction unmatched. CDR3 length: 15 residues. Germline CDR1 is SGHAT and CDR2 is FQNNGV. For this clone: Antigen: not known.

Generated by immunoSEQ multiplex PCR, the TCRdb table keeps only in-frame clones and is missing some. The sample shows approximately 1,300 clones, roughly 53% of them seen only once. Study outcomes and limitations: TRB repertoires were largely private, with most amino acid sequences found in only one sample. Control samples showed higher TRB and TRG clonality than intraepithelial and lamina propria samples in active celiac disease.

The specimen was intraepithelial lymphocytes from the gut. The sequence was collected from a man aged 65 to 85 without celiac disease. The V and J genes are TRBV11-2 and TRBJ2-3, with 8 bases aligning to TRBD2. Here the CDR3 reads CASSLVGGAADTQYF. CDR3 coding DNA: TGTGCCAGCAGCTTAGTCGGGGGGGCAGCAGATACGCAGTATTTT. Combining the CDR3 with reference TRBV11-2 and TRBJ2-3 gives the whole variable domain EAGVAQSPRYKIIEKRQSVAFWCNPISGHATLYWYQQILGQGPKLLIQFQNNGVVDDSQLPKDRFSAERLKGVDSTLKIQPAKLEDSAVYLCASSLVGGAADTQYFGPGTRLTVL.